This record looks at one TCR beta chain sequence and its context. The antigen is not known. The CDR3 is 18 residues long. V gave up 0 bases and J gave up 0 bases, with 15 bases separating them. The V gene's germline CDR1 is LGHNA and CDR2 YSLEER. This entry is derived from a study of cytomegalovirus exposure and HLA in healthy donors. Whole-study findings and limits: Among the CMV-associated chains, three were confirmed in vitro as specific for CMV antigens.

Method: immunoSEQ multiplex PCR; TCRdb's copy keeps in-frame clones and lacks some. Of around 220,000 clones in the sample, around nine tenths were seen once. Sequencing was carried out using PBMCs. The sequence was collected from a woman aged 18-29 years in good health and CMV-seronegative. This sequence joins TRBV4-3 and TRBJ1-3; no firm D call. The CDR3 region is CASSQDSPGAGSGNTIYF. The DNA of the CDR3 is TGCGCCAGCAGCCAAGATAGTCCCGGTGCAGGCTCTGGAAACACCATATATTTT.